The T cell receptor (beta chain) under discussion was sequenced for a study of identical twins. TCRdb independently ran MiXCR on the 5' RACE reads; one entry per CDR3 protein. The sample shows about 330,000 distinct CDR3 sequences, 10% to 15% of them seen only once. This sample was also put to use in a study of yellow fever vaccine responses in identical twins.

Input material: CD8+ T cells sorted from blood. The receptor was isolated from a woman under 30 in good health.

CDR3: CASSLEQKYEQYV. The CDR3 DNA is TGCGCCAGCAGCTTGGAACAGAAGTACGAGCAGTACGTC. The genes are TRBV5-1 and TRBJ2-7; no clear D. V lost 0 bases, J lost 4 bases, and 8 bases lay in between. The CDR3 is 13 residues long. Germline lookup yields CDR1 SGHRS and CDR2 YFSETQ.